Listed below are T cell receptor beta chains from one sample, sequenced in a study of blood T cells in healthy people across ages. TCRdb passed the 5' RACE reads through MiXCR, listing each CDR3 protein once. The sample has hundreds of thousands of distinct CDR3 sequences, over 45% seen once; the top ten hold approximately 32%. Sequencing input: blood. These receptors all come from a woman aged 60-75 years in good health. Each CDR3 is given with its conserved first and last residue. D genes are given only for firm matches. Clone size is not always given. Where it is, it says once, few, many or a class for expanded clones.

j_call	clone_size	v_call	d_call	cdr3_nt	cdr3_aa
TRBJ1-3	.	TRBV28	.	TGTGCCAGCAGTGGAGGGGGTTTTGGAAACACCATATATTTT	CASSGGGFGNTIYF
TRBJ2-3	.	TRBV11-2	.	TGTGCCAGCGGCCTTGGGTTGCGGGGTGTGGGAGATACGCAGTATTTT	CASGLGLRGVGDTQYF
TRBJ2-7	.	TRBV7-6	TRBD2	TGTGCCAGCAGCTCCCCACTTGCGCGGGAGCGCCACGAGCAGTACTTC	CASSSPLARERHEQYF
TRBJ1-5	.	TRBV20-1	TRBD1	TGCAGTGCTAGTGGTGGTGGGACAGGCAATCAGCCCCAGCATTTT	CSASGGGTGNQPQHF
TRBJ1-1	.	TRBV7-9	.	TGTGCCAGCAGCTTAGTTCGGGACAAGAACACTGAAGCTTTCTTT	CASSLVRDKNTEAFF
TRBJ2-7	.	TRBV28	.	TGTGCCAGCAAGAAGAGTTCTCACTCACAGCACTACGAGCAGTACTTC	CASKKSSHSQHYEQYF
TRBJ2-7	.	TRBV20-1	.	TGCAGTACTGATCCGGGAGCCTCCTACGAGCAGTACTTC	CSTDPGASYEQYF
TRBJ2-7	.	TRBV28	TRBD2	TGTGCCAGCGGAACCGGGACTAGCGGATACGAGCAGTACTTC	CASGTGTSGYEQYF
TRBJ1-2	.	TRBV7-8	TRBD1	TGTGCCAGCAGTCGTGACAGGGGTGGCTATGGCTACACCTTC	CASSRDRGGYGYTF
TRBJ2-3	.	TRBV18	TRBD2	TGTGCCAGCTCACCACCGGGGACTAGAGATACGCAGTATTTT	CASSPPGTRDTQYF
TRBJ2-1	.	TRBV29-1	TRBD2	TGCAGGGCTCGGGGAGGGAACAATGAGCAGTTCTTC	CRARGGNNEQFF
TRBJ2-1	.	TRBV7-3	.	TGTGCCAGCAGCTTAACGGGTAGCGGAAATGAGCAGTTCTTC	CASSLTGSGNEQFF
TRBJ2-7	many	TRBV29-1	TRBD1	TGCAGCGCCCCGGACAGGGGCGAGCAGTACTTC	CSAPDRGEQYF
TRBJ2-3	.	TRBV23-1	.	TGCGCCAGCAGTGCGTACTCGCATACAGATACGCAGTATTTT	CASSAYSHTDTQYF
TRBJ1-1	.	TRBV2	.	TGTGCCAGCAGCCCTCGAGATACTGAAGCTTTCTTT	CASSPRDTEAFF
TRBJ2-7	.	TRBV3-1	TRBD2	TGTGCCAGCAGCCAAGATTGGAGGGAGGGCGGCTACGAGCAGTACTTC	CASSQDWREGGYEQYF
TRBJ1-6	.	TRBV6-5	.	TGTGCCAGCAGTTGGGCGGGATCGAATTCACCCCTCCACTTT	CASSWAGSNSPLHF
TRBJ2-5	.	TRBV20-1	TRBD2	TGCAGTGCTAGAGATTTACTAGCGAGACAAGAGACCCAGTACTTC	CSARDLLARQETQYF
TRBJ2-7	.	TRBV7-2	.	TGTGCCAGCAGCTTAAGGGGGGAAAGAAATTCGTACTTC	CASSLRGERNSYF
TRBJ1-5	.	TRBV7-9	.	TGTGCCAGCAGCTCCAGTCACGGCACCCATCAGCCCCAGCATTTT	CASSSSHGTHQPQHF
TRBJ1-1	.	TRBV25-1	.	TGTGCCAGCAGTGAACCGGGACGGGTAAACACTGAAGCTTTCTTT	CASSEPGRVNTEAFF
TRBJ2-5	.	TRBV3-1	.	TGTGCCAGCAGCCAAACAGCGGGCCGCCAAGAGACCCAGTACTTC	CASSQTAGRQETQYF
TRBJ2-7	.	TRBV6-5	.	TGTGCCAGCAGTTACCAGATAGGCCAAGCCGAGCAGTACTTC	CASSYQIGQAEQYF
TRBJ1-1	.	TRBV6-1	TRBD1	TGTGCCAGCAGAGAACAGGGGATTATGAACACTGAAGCTTTCTTT	CASREQGIMNTEAFF
TRBJ2-7	.	TRBV6-2/TRBV6-3	TRBD2	TGTGCCAGCAGTTACGGTAGCGGGACGGCTTGGTACTTC	CASSYGSGTAWYF
TRBJ1-2	few	TRBV5-1	.	TGCGCCAGCAGCTTGAGCCAGGGAGGAAGCTATGGCTACACCTTC	CASSLSQGGSYGYTF
TRBJ2-7	.	TRBV7-2	.	TGTGCCAGCAGCTTAGGGGGGAAAGCCAACGAGCAGTACTTC	CASSLGGKANEQYF
TRBJ2-1	.	TRBV10-3	.	TGTGCCATCAGTGACTCGGCCGGCGCCTACAATGAGCAGTTCTTC	CAISDSAGAYNEQFF
TRBJ2-6	few	TRBV9	.	TGTGCCAGCGGCCAACCACTGAACTCTGGGGCCAACGTCCTGACTTTC	CASGQPLNSGANVLTF
TRBJ1-2	.	TRBV5-1	.	TGCGCCAGCGGCCCCGGGGAGGGAACTAACTATGGCTACACCTTC	CASGPGEGTNYGYTF
TRBJ2-4	many	TRBV20-1	.	TGCAGTGCTAGAGAGGAGGGGAACATTCAGTACTTC	CSAREEGNIQYF
TRBJ2-1	.	TRBV15	TRBD2	TGTGCCACCGGGATCCGGGGGGTAAAGCTTCGCAATGAGCAGTTCTTC	CATGIRGVKLRNEQFF